These 24 T cell receptor beta chains share one sample of origin, sequenced in a study of cytomegalovirus exposure and HLA in healthy donors. Repertoires were generated with immunoSEQ multiplex PCR, while TCRdb's copy carries only in-frame clones and drops some. The data hold about 120,000 clones, with around 87% observed a single time. Sequenced input: PBMCs. The receptor source for this set is a woman under 40 in good health and CMV-seropositive.

This clone was observed a single time. The V call is TRBV5-1, the J call TRBJ2-3, with 8 nucleotides matching TRBD1. Germline V gene lookup returns CDR1 SGHRS and CDR2 YFSETQ. The CDR3 has 19 residues. J was trimmed by 0 bases and V by 4 bases; bases with no gene match: 16. DNA of the CDR3: TGCGCCAGCAGCCCCTTTGGACAGGGAAGAAGGGCTAGCACAGATACGCAGTATTTT. This gives the protein CASSPFGQGRRASTDTQYF.

The J gene is TRBJ2-1, the V gene TRBV10-2; a possible D gene is TRBD2 (5 bases). Germline loops: CDR1 WSHSY, CDR2 SAAADI. Trimming removed 7 bases from V and 4 bases from J, with 17 bases in between. This CDR3 region has 15 residues. The CDR3 loop reads CASIDTGEGYNEQFF. Here the CDR3 DNA reads TGCGCCAGCATCGATACGGGTGAGGGTTACAATGAGCAGTTCTTC.

This clone was detected once. The V call is TRBV28, the J call TRBJ1-6; tentatively, D is TRBD1 (6 bases). V was trimmed by 10 bases and J by 0 bases, leaving 13 bases between them. Looked up from germline, CDR1 is MDHEN and CDR2 is SYDVKM. The CDR3 spans 15 residues. CDR3 nucleotide sequence: TGTGCCACGGGGACACCTAGCTCCTATAATTCACCCCTCCACTTT. Amino acid sequence: CATGTPSSYNSPLHF.

The chain combines TRBV6-6 with TRBJ2-2; D unclear. The CDR3 totals 16 residues. V was clipped by 2 bases and J by 0 bases, with 10 bases between them. Germline CDR1 is MNHNY and CDR2 is SVGAGI (reference sequence). CDR3 DNA sequence: TGTGCCAGCAGTTACCCAACTAATACGAACACCGGGGAGCTGTTTTTT. Protein product: CASSYPTNTNTGELFF.

The chain combines TRBV6-5 with TRBJ2-1; D might be TRBD2 (5 bases). The CDR3 totals 13 residues. Germline-derived CDR1 and CDR2 are MNHEY and SVGAGI. The V and J ends lost 9 bases and 7 bases respectively, with 16 bases between them. CDR3 DNA sequence: TGTGCCAGGCGGCTCGAGGGATTGAATGAGCAGTTCTTC. Amino acid sequence: CARRLEGLNEQFF.

This rearrangement joins TRBV5-1 to TRBJ1-2; tentatively, D is TRBD1 (5 bases). The CDR3 is 15 amino acids. Trimming stripped 0 bases from V and 3 bases from J, with 12 bases between. CDR1 is SGHRS and CDR2 is YFSETQ in the germline V gene. This CDR3 is CASSLDIAGYYGYTF. The CDR3 bases are TGCGCCAGCAGCTTGGACATTGCAGGGTACTATGGCTACACCTTC.

The J gene is TRBJ1-2, the V gene TRBV7-9, with D possibly matching TRBD1 (5 bases). CDR3 length: 15 amino acids. CDR1 and CDR2 (germline): SEHNR, FQNEAQ (reference sequence). The V end lost 7 bases, the J end lost 0 bases, and 15 bases lay between the germline ends. CDR3 loop: CASTSLGGPNYGYTF. The CDR3 DNA follows: TGTGCCAGCACCTCCTTGGGGGGTCCTAACTATGGCTACACCTTC.

The V call is TRBV7-2, the J call TRBJ2-1; TRBD2 agrees at 13 bases. V dropped 5 bases and J dropped 8; count of bases not matched to a gene: 6. CDR3 size: 15 residues. Germline-derived CDR1 and CDR2 are SGHTA and FQGNSA. The CDR3 spells CASSAGTSGVHEQFF. The CDR3 nucleotides are TGTGCCAGCAGCGCGGGGACTAGCGGGGTTCATGAGCAGTTCTTC.

This CDR3 reads CASSQEPSGGGLAKNIQYF. DNA for the CDR3: TGCGCCAGCAGCCAAGAGCCTAGCGGGGGGGGATTAGCCAAAAACATTCAGTACTTC. V gene TRBV4-1 combines with J gene TRBJ2-4; 12 bases agree with TRBD2. Trimming cost V 0 bases and J 0 bases; bases outside gene matches: 6. This CDR3 contains 19 residues. Germline CDR1 and CDR2: MGHRA and YSYEKL.

The gene calls are TRBV11-1 and TRBJ2-5; TRBD2 aligns across 14 bases. The CDR3 covers 14 residues. V trimming: 9 bases; J trimming: 4 bases; junction bases outside the gene matches: 4. The germline V gene has CDR1 SGHAT and CDR2 FQDESV (reference sequence). The CDR3 DNA follows: TGTGCCAGTCAAGGGACTAGCGGGAGAGAGACCCAGTACTTC. Translated: CASQGTSGRETQYF.

The gene calls are TRBV4-1 and TRBJ2-7, with D uncertain. The CDR3 sequence is 13 residues long. Germline CDR1 MGHRA, CDR2 YSYEKL. Trimming cost V 0 bases and J 6 bases, with 9 bases left between them. CDR3: CASSQEVLFEQYF. The CDR3 bases are TGCGCCAGCAGCCAAGAGGTACTATTCGAGCAGTACTTC.

The chain is built from TRBV5-1 and TRBJ2-2; 7 bases map to TRBD2. Trimming at V came to 2 bases and at J to 1 base, leaving 2 bases not matched to a gene. Germline CDR1 is SGHRS and CDR2 is YFSETQ. This CDR3 has 15 amino acids. The CDR3 is CASSLTSENTGELFF. The CDR3 DNA follows: TGCGCCAGCAGCTTAACTAGCGAGAACACCGGGGAGCTGTTTTTT.

The chain recombines TRBV27 with TRBJ2-1; 7 bases match TRBD2. Germline CDR1 is MNHEY and CDR2 is SMNVEV (reference sequence). The ends lost 6 bases at V and 6 bases at J; junction bases unmatched: 11. There are 15 residues in the CDR3. CDR3 loop: CASRGSGLIVNEQFF. Written as DNA, the CDR3 is TGTGCCAGCAGGGGATCGGGACTAATCGTCAATGAGCAGTTCTTC.

V gene TRBV20-1 combines with J gene TRBJ2-3; TRBD2 is a possible D gene (6 bases). V shed 6 bases and J shed 4 bases, with 8 bases lying between them. The CDR3 extends over 11 amino acids. Germline-derived CDR1 and CDR2 are DFQATT and SNEGSKA (reference sequence). The CDR3 sequence: CSAPSADTQYF. The CDR3 nucleotides read TGCAGTGCACCTAGCGCAGATACGCAGTATTTT.

J is TRBJ2-2 and V is TRBV5-1; TRBD1 agrees at 10 bases. Germline V gene lookup returns CDR1 SGHRS and CDR2 YFSETQ. The CDR3 consists of 15 residues. Trimming removed 4 bases from V and 3 bases from J; junction bases left unmatched: 3. In DNA, the CDR3 is TGCGCCAGCAGCCCTGGACAGGGGGACACCGGGGAGCTGTTTTTT. It codes for CASSPGQGDTGELFF.

The chain has TRBV6-4 and TRBJ2-1, with 11 bases matching TRBD2. The CDR3 is made up of 16 amino acids. The V gene end was trimmed by 2 bases and the J gene end by 5 bases; junction bases not matched to a gene: 5. The germline V gene encodes CDR1 MRHNA and CDR2 SNTAGT. The CDR3 loop reads CASSDTGLAENNEQFF. CDR3 DNA sequence: TGTGCCAGCAGTGACACGGGACTAGCGGAAAACAATGAGCAGTTCTTC.

V is TRBV27 and J is TRBJ1-2; 7 nucleotides line up with TRBD1. Unmatched junction bases numbered 10, after V lost 6 bases and J lost 3 bases. The CDR3 has 15 amino acids. Germline CDR1 MNHEY, CDR2 SMNVEV (reference sequence). The CDR3 sequence: CASRAPKGQYYGYTF. The CDR3 DNA reads TGTGCCAGCAGGGCCCCAAAGGGACAGTACTATGGCTACACCTTC.

The V and J genes are TRBV7-9 and TRBJ2-3, with D unresolved. Between the trimmed V and J ends, which lost 2 bases and 3 bases, there was a span of 6 bases. The CDR3 is 13 amino acids. Germline V gene lookup returns CDR1 SEHNR and CDR2 FQNEAQ (reference sequence). The CDR3 DNA follows: TGTGCCAGCAGCTTATTGTCTACAGATACGCAGTATTTT. It translates to CASSLLSTDTQYF.

V usage is TRBV6-4 and J usage is TRBJ2-2, with 12 bases identical to TRBD2. Germline V CDR1 and CDR2: MRHNA, SNTAGT. V was clipped by 4 bases and J by 0 bases; unmatched bases: 0. The CDR3 is 16 amino acids. The CDR3 coding sequence is TGTGCCAGCAGTGGGACTAGCGGGGCGAACACCGGGGAGCTGTTTTTT. This gives the protein CASSGTSGANTGELFF.

Here the CDR3 DNA reads TGTGCCAGCTCATCGACAGGGGGTACGTACGAGCAGTACTTC. Translation: CASSSTGGTYEQYF. The chain couples TRBV18 to TRBJ2-7; TRBD1 aligns across 9 bases. CDR3 length: 14 amino acids. Per germline, CDR1 KGHSH and CDR2 LQKENI. The V gene end was trimmed by 5 bases and the J gene end by 4 bases; junction bases not matched to a gene: 6.

Remarks on this clone: Sequence at one end of the junction differs from germline and may be a read error. The chain carries TRBV19 and TRBJ1-2; TRBD1 is a possible D gene (5 bases). The germline V gene has CDR1 LNHDA and CDR2 SQIVND (reference sequence). The CDR3 runs 13 residues. The CDR3 DNA follows: TGTGCGAGTAATCCAGGGAATAACTATGGCTACACCTTC. This encodes CASNPGNNYGYTF. Drawing the rest from reference TRBV19 and TRBJ1-2, the complete variable domain is DGGITQSPKYLFRKEGQNVTLSCEQNLNHDAMYWYRQDPGQGLRLIYYSQIVNDFQKGDIAEGYSVSREKKESFPLTVTSAQKNPTAFYLCASNPGNNYGYTFGSGTRLTVV.

The chain employs TRBV21-1 and TRBJ1-2. TRBV21-1 is a pseudogene. The CDR3 is made up of 16 amino acids. CDR3 DNA sequence: TGTGCCAGCAGCAAAGGGACTCACCCGGCCCTCTATGGCTACACCTTC. This encodes CASSKGTHPALYGYTF.

This chain uses TRBV9 with TRBJ1-1, with 7 nucleotides matching TRBD1. This CDR3 comprises 13 residues. The V gene end was trimmed by 4 bases and the J gene end by 8 bases; junction bases not matched to a gene: 8. The germline gives CDR1 SGDLS, CDR2 YYNGEE. The DNA for the CDR3 is TGTGCCAGCAGCATCCGTTCAGGGGGGGAAGCTTTCTTT. Its protein is CASSIRSGGEAFF.

This chain uses TRBV30 with TRBJ1-1; D gene ambiguous. The CDR3 extends over 14 amino acids. Germline CDR1 reads GTSNPN; CDR2 reads SVGIG (reference sequence). V dropped 3 bases and J dropped 0 bases, with 11 bases sitting between them. CDR3 amino acids: CAWRDDGMNTEAFF. The CDR3 DNA follows: TGTGCCTGGAGGGATGACGGGATGAACACTGAAGCTTTCTTT.